This TCR beta chain comes out of a study of blood T cell repertoires in COVID-19. The wider study: Researchers got acute and convalescent COVID-19 samples from the United States, Italy and Spain. PBMCs, B-cell-depleted T cells, or T cells were the source of the cDNA or gDNA that made up the material.

The table lists this clone with a count of one. Original processing methods: Amplification of reference gene primers provided the estimated nucleated cell counts. Assay: immunoSEQ multiplex PCR; the TCRdb copy retains only in-frame clones and omits some. V, J and clone size reflect that table, while D and trimming were determined from the DNA. The sample has about 15,000 clones, roughly 91% seen once. The sequence came from a woman in her 70s in a cohort sampled during active or convalescent COVID-19. Source material: peripheral blood.

The CDR3 reads CASSGRTGGTSGELFF. The CDR3 nucleotides read TGTGCCAGCAGCGGACGGACAGGGGGCACGTCCGGGGAGCTGTTTTTT. J is TRBJ2-2 and V is TRBV11-2; TRBD1 matches 11 bases. V lost 5 bases and J lost 6; bases outside the gene matches: 8. The CDR3 contains 16 residues. Per the germline V gene, CDR1 is SGHAT and CDR2 is FQNNGV.